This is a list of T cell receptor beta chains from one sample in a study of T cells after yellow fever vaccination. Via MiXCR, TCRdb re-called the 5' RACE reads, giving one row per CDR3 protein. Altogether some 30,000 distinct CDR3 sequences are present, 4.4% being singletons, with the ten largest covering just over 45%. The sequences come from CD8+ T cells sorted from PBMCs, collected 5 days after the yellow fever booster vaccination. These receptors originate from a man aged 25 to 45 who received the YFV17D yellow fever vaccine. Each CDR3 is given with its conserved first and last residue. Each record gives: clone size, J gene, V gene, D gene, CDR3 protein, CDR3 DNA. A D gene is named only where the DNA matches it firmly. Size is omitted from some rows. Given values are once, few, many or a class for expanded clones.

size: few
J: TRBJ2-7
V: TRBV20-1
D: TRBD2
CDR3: CSARGLAGGHEQYF
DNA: TGCAGTGCAAGGGGCCTAGCGGGAGGGCACGAGCAGTACTTC

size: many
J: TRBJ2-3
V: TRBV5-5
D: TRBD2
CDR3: CASSLDGGSLIDTQYF
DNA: TGTGCCAGCAGCTTGGATGGCGGGAGTTTGATAGATACGCAGTATTTT

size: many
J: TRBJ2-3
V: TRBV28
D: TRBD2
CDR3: CASSLTSGSTSDTQYF
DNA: TGTGCCAGCAGCCTAACTAGCGGGAGTACGTCAGATACGCAGTATTTT

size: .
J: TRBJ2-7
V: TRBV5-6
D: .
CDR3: CARGHGTLGEQYF
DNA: TGTGCCAGGGGCCACGGGACCCTGGGGGAGCAGTACTTC

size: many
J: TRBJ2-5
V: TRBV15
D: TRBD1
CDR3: CATSSYRGEQTQYF
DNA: TGTGCCACCAGCTCGTACAGGGGAGAACAGACCCAGTACTTC

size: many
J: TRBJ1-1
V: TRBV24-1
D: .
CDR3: CATSDLPYRDEAFF
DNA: TGTGCCACCAGTGATTTGCCCTACAGAGACGAGGCTTTCTTT

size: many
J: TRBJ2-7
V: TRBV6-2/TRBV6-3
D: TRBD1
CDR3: CASSYSPGGYEQYF
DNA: TGTGCCAGCAGTTACTCGCCAGGGGGATACGAGCAGTACTTC

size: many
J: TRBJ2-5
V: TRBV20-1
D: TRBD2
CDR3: CSARVLLNSGGLQETQYF
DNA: TGCAGTGCTAGAGTGCTCCTGAACTCGGGAGGGCTCCAAGAGACCCAGTACTTC

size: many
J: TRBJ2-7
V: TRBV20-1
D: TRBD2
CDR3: CSASYGLAGGEQYF
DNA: TGCAGTGCTAGTTACGGACTAGCGGGAGGCGAGCAGTACTTC

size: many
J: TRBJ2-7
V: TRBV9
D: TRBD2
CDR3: CASSPQTGTSGSIHEQYF
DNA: TGTGCCAGCAGCCCACAAACAGGGACTAGCGGGAGTATACACGAGCAGTACTTC

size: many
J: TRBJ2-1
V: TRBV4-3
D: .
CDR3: CASSENQGTGPYNEQFF
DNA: TGCGCCAGCAGCGAAAACCAAGGAACCGGGCCGTACAATGAGCAGTTCTTC

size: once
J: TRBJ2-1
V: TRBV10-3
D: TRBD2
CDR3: CAFSEGRVGTRSYNEQFF
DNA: TGTGCCTTCAGTGAGGGGAGGGTGGGGACCCGCTCCTACAATGAGCAGTTCTTC

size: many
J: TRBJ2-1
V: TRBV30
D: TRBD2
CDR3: CARGGASGDEQFF
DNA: TGTGCCCGGGGGGGGGCTAGCGGCGATGAGCAGTTCTTC

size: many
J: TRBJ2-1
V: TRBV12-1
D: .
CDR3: CASSFWTGSSYNEQFF
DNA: TGTGCCAGCAGCTTTTGGACAGGGAGCTCCTACAATGAGCAGTTCTTC

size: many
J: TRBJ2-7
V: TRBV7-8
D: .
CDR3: CASSLFKFGTYEQYF
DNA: TGTGCCAGCAGTCTCTTTAAATTCGGGACCTACGAGCAGTACTTC

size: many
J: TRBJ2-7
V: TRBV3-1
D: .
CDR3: CASSPVGGTLLGEQYF
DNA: TGTGCCAGCAGTCCCGTTGGCGGGACCTTACTTGGCGAGCAGTACTTC

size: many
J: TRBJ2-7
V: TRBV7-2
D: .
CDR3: CASSFLSQAYEQYF
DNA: TGTGCCAGCAGCTTTCTTAGCCAGGCCTACGAGCAGTACTTC

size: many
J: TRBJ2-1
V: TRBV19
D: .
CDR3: CASSARRAPYNEQFF
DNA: TGTGCCAGTAGTGCCCGGAGAGCCCCATACAATGAGCAGTTCTTC

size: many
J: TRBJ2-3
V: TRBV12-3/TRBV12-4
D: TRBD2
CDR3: CASSTGTSGLSTDTQYF
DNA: TGTGCCAGCAGCACCGGGACTAGCGGGTTGAGCACAGATACGCAGTATTTT

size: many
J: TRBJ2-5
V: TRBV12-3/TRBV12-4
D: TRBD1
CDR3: CASSLSSLGQGDGETQYF
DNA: TGTGCCAGCAGTTTAAGTAGCCTAGGACAGGGAGATGGTGAGACCCAGTACTTC

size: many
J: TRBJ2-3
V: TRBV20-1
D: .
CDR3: CSARVGTDTQYF
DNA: TGCAGTGCTAGAGTGGGCACAGATACGCAGTATTTT

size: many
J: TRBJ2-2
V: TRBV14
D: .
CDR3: CASSPDRYRHTGELFF
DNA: TGTGCCAGCAGTCCCGATCGGTACAGACACACCGGGGAGCTGTTTTTT

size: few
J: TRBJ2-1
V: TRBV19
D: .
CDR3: CASSISDLYNEQFF
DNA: TGTGCCAGTAGTATCAGCGACCTTTACAATGAGCAGTTCTTC

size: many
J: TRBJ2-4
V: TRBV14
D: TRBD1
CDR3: CASRRTGDIQYF
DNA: TGTGCCAGCAGAAGGACAGGGGACATTCAGTACTTC

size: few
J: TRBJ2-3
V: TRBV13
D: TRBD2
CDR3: CASSSGLEDLDTQYF
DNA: TGTGCCAGCAGCTCCGGACTAGAGGATTTAGATACGCAGTATTTT

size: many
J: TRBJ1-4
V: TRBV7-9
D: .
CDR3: CASSLTRAINEKLFF
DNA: TGTGCCAGCAGCTTAACCAGGGCGATTAATGAAAAACTGTTTTTT

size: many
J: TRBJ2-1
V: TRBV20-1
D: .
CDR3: CSARRTLDLNNEQFF
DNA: TGCAGTGCTAGAAGGACCCTAGATCTTAACAATGAGCAGTTCTTC

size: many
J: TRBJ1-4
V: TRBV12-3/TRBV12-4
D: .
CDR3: CASTPEGHRETNEKLFF
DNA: TGTGCCAGCACCCCGGAGGGCCACCGCGAAACTAATGAAAAACTGTTTTTT

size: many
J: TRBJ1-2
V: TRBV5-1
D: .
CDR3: CASSLNQGYGYTF
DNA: TGCGCCAGCAGCTTGAATCAGGGCTATGGCTACACCTTC